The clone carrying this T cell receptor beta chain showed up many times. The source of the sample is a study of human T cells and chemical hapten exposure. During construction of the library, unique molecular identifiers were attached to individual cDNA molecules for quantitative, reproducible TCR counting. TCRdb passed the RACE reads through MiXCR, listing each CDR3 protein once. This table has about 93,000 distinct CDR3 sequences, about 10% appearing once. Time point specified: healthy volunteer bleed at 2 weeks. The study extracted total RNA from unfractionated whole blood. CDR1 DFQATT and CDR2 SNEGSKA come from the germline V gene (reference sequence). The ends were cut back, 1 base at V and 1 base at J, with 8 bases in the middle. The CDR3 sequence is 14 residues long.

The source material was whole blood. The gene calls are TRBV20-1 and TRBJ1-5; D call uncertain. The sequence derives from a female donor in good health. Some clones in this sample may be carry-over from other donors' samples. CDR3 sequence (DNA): TGCAGTGCTAGAGCTTCGGGGAGCAATCAGCCCCAGCATTTT. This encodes CSARASGSNQPQHF.